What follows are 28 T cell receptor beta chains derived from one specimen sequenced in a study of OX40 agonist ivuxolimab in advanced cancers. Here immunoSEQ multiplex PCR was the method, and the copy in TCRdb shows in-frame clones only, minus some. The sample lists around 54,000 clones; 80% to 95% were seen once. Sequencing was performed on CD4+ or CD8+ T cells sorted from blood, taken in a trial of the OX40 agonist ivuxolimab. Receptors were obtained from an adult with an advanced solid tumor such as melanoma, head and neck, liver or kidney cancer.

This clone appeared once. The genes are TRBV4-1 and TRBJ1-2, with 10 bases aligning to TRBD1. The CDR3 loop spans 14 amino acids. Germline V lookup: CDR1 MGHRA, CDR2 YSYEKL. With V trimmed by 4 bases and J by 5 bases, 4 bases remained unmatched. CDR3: CASSLGTGVYGYTF. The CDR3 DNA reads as TGCGCCAGCAGCCTCGGGACAGGGGTTTATGGCTACACCTTC.

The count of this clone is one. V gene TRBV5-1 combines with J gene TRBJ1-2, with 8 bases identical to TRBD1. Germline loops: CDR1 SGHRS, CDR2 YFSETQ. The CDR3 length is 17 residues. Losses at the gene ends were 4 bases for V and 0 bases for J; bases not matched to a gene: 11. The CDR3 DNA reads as TGCGCCAGCAGCCTGGGGACAGGAGGCTTACCTAACTATGGCTACACCTTC. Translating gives CASSLGTGGLPNYGYTF.

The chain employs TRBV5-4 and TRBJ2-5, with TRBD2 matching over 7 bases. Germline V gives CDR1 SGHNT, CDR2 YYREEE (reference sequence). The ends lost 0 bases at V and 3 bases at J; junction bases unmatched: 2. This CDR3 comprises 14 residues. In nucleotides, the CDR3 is TGTGCCAGCAGCTTGGAGGCGGGAGAAGAGACCCAGTACTTC. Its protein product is CASSLEAGEETQYF.

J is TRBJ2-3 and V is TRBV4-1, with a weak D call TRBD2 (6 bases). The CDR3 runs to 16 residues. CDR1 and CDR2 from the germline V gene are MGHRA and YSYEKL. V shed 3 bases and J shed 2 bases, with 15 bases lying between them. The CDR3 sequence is CASSHPLSGNTDTQYF. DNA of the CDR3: TGCGCCAGCAGCCATCCCCTTAGCGGTAACACAGATACGCAGTATTTT.

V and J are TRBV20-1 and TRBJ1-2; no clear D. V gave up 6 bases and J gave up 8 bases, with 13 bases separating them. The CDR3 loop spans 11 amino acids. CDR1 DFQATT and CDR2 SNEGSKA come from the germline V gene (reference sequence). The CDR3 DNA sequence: TGCAGTGCCCCGTTTCTTGGGGGCTACACCTTC. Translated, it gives CSAPFLGGYTF.

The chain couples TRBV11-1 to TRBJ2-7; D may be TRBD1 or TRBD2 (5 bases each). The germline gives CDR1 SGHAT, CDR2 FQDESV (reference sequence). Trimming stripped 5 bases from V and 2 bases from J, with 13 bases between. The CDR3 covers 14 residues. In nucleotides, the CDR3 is TGTGCCAGCAGCGCCGGGACCGTTGCCTACGAGCAGTACTTC. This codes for CASSAGTVAYEQYF.

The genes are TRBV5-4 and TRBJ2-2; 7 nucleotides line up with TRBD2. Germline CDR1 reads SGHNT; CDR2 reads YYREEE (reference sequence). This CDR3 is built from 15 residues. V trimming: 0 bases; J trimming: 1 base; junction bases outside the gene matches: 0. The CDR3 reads CASSLVAGNTGELFF. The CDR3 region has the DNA TGTGCCAGCAGCTTGGTAGCGGGGAACACCGGGGAGCTGTTTTTT.

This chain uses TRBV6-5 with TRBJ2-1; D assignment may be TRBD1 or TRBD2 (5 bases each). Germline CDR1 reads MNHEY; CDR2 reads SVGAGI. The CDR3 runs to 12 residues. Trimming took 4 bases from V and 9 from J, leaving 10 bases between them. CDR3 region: CASSSGGREQFF. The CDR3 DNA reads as TGTGCCAGCAGTTCTGGGGGTCGTGAGCAGTTCTTC.

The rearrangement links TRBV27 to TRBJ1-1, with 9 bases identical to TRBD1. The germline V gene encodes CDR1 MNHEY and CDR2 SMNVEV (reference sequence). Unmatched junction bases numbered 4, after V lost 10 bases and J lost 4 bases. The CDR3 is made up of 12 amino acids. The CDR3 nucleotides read TGTGCCACCATGACAGGGGGCACTGAAGCTTTCTTT. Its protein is CATMTGGTEAFF.

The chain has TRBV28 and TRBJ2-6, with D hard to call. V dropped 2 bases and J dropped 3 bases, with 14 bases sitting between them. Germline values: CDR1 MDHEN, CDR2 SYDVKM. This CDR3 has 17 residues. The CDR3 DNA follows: TGTGCCAGCAGTTTAGCGACCCTTCCCTTTGGGGCCAACGTCCTGACTTTC. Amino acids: CASSLATLPFGANVLTF.

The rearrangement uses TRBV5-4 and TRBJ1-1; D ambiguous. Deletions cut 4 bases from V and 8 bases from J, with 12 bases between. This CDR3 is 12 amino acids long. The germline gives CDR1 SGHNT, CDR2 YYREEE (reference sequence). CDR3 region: CASSPALGEAFF. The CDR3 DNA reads TGTGCCAGCAGCCCCGCCCTGGGAGAAGCTTTCTTT. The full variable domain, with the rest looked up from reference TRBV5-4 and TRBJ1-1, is ETGVTQSPTHLIKTRGQQVTLRCSSQSGHNTVSWYQQALGQGPQFIFQYYREEENGRGNFPPRFSGLQFPNYSSELNVNALELDDSALYLCASSPALGEAFFGQGTRLTVV.

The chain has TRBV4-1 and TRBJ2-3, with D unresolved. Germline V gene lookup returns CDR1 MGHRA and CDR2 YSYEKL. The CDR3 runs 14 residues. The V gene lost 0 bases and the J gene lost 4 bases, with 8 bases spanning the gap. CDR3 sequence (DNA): TGCGCCAGCAGCCAAGATAGTAGGCCAGATACGCAGTATTTT. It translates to CASSQDSRPDTQYF.

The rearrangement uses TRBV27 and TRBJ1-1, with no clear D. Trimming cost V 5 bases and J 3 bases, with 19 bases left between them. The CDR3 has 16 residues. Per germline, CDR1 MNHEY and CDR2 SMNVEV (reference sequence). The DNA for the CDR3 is TGTGCCAGCAGTCCGTATGGGCTGGGTCAAGACACTGAAGCTTTCTTT. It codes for CASSPYGLGQDTEAFF.

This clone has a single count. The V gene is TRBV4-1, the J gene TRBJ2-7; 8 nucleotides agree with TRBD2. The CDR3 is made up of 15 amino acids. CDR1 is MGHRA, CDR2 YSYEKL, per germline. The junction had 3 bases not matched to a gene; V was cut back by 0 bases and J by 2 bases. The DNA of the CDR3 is TGCGCCAGCAGCCAAGATATGGGACTAGCCTACGAGCAGTACTTC. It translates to CASSQDMGLAYEQYF.

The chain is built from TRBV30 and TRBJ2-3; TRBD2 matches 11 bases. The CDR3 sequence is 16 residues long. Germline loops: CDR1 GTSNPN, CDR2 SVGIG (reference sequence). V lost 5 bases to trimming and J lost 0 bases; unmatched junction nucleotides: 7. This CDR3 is CAWGAGTSGSTDTQYF. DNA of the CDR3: TGTGCCTGGGGCGCAGGGACTAGCGGAAGCACAGATACGCAGTATTTT.

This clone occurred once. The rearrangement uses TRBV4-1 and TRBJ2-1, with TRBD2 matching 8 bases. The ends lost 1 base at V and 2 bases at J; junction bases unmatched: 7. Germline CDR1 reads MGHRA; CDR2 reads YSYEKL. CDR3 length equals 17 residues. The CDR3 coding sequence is TGCGCCAGCAGCCAAGTTATCGGCGGGGGGACCTACAATGAGCAGTTCTTC. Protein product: CASSQVIGGGTYNEQFF.

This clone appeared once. The CDR3 region is CASSQDFGGRRTGELFF. CDR3 in DNA: TGCGCCAGCAGCCAAGATTTTGGCGGGAGGCGAACCGGGGAGCTGTTTTTT. The V call is TRBV4-1, the J call TRBJ2-2; 8 bases are a match to TRBD2. CDR1 MGHRA and CDR2 YSYEKL come from the germline V gene. V was clipped by 0 bases and J by 5 bases; unmatched bases: 8. The CDR3 runs to 17 residues.

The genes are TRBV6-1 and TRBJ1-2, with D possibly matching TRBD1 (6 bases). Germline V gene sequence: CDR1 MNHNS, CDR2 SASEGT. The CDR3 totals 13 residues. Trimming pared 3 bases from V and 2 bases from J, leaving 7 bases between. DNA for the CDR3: TGTGCCAGCAGTGATGGACAGAACTATGGCTACACCTTC. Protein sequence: CASSDGQNYGYTF.

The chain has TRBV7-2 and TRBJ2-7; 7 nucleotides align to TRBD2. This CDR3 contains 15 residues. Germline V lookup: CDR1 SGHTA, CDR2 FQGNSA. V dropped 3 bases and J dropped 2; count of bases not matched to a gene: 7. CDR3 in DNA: TGTGCCAGCAGCTTTTGGGCTAGCGGAACCTACGAGCAGTACTTC. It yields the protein CASSFWASGTYEQYF.

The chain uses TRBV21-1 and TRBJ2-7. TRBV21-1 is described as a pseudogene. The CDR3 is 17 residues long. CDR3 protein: CASSKVVSEWGSYEQYF. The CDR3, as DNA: TGTGCCAGCAGCAAAGTAGTCTCTGAGTGGGGCTCCTACGAGCAGTACTTC.

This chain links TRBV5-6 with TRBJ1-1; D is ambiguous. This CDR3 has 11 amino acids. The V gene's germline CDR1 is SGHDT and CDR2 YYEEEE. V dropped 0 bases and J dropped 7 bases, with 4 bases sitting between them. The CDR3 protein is CASSLGGEAFF. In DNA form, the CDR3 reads TGTGCCAGCAGCTTGGGAGGTGAAGCTTTCTTT.

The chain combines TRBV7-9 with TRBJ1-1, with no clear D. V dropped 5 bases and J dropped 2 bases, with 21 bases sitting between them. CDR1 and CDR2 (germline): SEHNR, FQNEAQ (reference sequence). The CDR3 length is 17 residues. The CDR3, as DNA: TGTGCCAGCAGCCCCCCGCTCCGTGGCATTGGCAACACTGAAGCTTTCTTT. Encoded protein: CASSPPLRGIGNTEAFF.

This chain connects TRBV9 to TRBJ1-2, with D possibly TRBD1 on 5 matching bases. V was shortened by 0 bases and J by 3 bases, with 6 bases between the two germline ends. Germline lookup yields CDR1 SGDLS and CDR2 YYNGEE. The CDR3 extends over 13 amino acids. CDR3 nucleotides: TGTGCCAGCAGCGTAGGAGGGGACTATGGCTACACCTTC. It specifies CASSVGGDYGYTF.

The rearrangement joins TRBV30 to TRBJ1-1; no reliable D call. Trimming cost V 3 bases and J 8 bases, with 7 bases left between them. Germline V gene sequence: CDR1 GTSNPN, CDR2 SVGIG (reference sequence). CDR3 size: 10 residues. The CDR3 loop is CAWSRGEAFF. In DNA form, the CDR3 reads TGTGCCTGGAGCCGAGGAGAAGCTTTCTTT.

DNA for the CDR3: TGTGCCAGCAGTGAATTAGTGGGGCAGCCCCAGCATTTT. It encodes CASSELVGQPQHF. The chain recombines TRBV6-1 with TRBJ1-5; D remains ambiguous. This CDR3 has 13 amino acids. CDR1 is MNHNS, CDR2 SASEGT, per germline. V was cut by 2 bases and J by 7 bases, with 9 bases left in between.

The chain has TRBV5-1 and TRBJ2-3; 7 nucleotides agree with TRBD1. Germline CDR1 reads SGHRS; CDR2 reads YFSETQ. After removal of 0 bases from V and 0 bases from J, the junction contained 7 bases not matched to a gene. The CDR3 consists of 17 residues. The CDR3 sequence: CASSLAAGTVSTDTQYF. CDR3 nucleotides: TGCGCCAGCAGCTTGGCCGCCGGGACAGTCAGCACAGATACGCAGTATTTT.

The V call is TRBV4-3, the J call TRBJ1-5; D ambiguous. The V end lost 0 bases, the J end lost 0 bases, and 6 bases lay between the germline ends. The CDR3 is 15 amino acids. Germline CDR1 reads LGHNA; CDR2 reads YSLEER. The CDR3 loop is CASSQEGSSNQPQHF. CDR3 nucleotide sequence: TGCGCCAGCAGCCAAGAGGGTAGTAGCAATCAGCCCCAGCATTTT.

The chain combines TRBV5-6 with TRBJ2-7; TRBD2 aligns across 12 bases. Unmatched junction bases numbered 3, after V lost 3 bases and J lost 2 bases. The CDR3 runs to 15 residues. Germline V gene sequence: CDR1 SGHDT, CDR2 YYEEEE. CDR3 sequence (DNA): TGTGCCAGCAGCTCGACTAGCGGGAGACCCTACGAGCAGTACTTC. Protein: CASSSTSGRPYEQYF.